This TCR beta chain was identified in a study of T cell responses to AZD1222 COVID-19 vaccine. Whole-study results and caveats: Close to half of spike-specific TCRs reportedly recognize unmutated variant regions.

Generated by immunoSEQ multiplex PCR, the TCRdb table keeps only in-frame clones and is missing some. The data hold about 50,000 clones, with approximately 85% observed a single time. This CDR3 has 14 amino acids. Germline CDR1 SNHLY, CDR2 FYNNEI. With 1 base removed from V and 4 bases from J, the gap between germline ends came to 10 bases. This clone was seen more than once but under ten times. The target antigen is unknown. The TCR was taken from an adult in good health. The gene calls are TRBV2 and TRBJ1-1; D is unresolved. Source: peripheral blood, taken on day 0 of MenACWY control vaccination. CDR3 residues: CASSEDWGVTEAFF. In nucleotides, the CDR3 is TGTGCCAGCAGTGAAGATTGGGGAGTCACTGAAGCTTTCTTT.